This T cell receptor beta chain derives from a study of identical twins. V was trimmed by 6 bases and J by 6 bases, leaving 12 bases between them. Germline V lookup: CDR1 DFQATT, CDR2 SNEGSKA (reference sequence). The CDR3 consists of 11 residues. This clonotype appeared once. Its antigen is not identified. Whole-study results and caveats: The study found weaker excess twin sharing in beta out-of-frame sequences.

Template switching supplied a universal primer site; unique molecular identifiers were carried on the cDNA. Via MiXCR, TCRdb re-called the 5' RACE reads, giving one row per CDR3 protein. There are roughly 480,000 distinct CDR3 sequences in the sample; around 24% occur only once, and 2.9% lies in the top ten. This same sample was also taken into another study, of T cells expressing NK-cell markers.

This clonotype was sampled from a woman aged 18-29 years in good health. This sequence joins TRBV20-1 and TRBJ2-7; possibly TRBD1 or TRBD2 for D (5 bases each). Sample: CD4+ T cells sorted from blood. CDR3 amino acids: CSALKGSEQYF. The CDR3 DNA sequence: TGCAGTGCCCTTAAGGGGAGCGAGCAGTACTTC.